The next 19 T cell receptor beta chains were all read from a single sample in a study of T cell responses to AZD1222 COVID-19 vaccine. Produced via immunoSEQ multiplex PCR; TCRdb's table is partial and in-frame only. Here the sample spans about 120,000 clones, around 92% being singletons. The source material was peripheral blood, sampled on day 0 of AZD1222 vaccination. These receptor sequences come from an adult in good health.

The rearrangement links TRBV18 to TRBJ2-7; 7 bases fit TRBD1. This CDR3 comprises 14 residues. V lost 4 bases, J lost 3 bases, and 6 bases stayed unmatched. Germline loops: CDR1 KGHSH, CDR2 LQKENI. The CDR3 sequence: CASSQIPGGYEQYF. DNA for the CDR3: TGTGCCAGCTCACAAATTCCAGGGGGCTACGAGCAGTACTTC.

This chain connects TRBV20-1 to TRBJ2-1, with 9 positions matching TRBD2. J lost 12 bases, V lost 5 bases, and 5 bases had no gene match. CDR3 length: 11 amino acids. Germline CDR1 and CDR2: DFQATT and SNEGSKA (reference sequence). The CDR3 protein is CSAGRSGGQFF. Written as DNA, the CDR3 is TGCAGTGCTGGGCGTAGCGGGGGGCAGTTCTTC.

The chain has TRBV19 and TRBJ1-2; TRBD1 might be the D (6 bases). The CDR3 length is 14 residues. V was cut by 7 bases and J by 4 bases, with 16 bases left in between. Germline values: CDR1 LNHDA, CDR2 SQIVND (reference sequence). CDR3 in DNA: TGTGCCAGTAAGGCAGGGGCGAGACTCTATGGCTACACCTTC. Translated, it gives CASKAGARLYGYTF.

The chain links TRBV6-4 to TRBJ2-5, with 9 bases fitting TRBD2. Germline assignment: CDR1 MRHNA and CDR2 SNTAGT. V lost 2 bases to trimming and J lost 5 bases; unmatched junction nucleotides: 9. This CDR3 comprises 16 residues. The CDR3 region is CASSDRGGRALETQYF. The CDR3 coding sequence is TGTGCCAGCAGTGACCGGGGCGGGAGGGCCCTTGAGACCCAGTACTTC.

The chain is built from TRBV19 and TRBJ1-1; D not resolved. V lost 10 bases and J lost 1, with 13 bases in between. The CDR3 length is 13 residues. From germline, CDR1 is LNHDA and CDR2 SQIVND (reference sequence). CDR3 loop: CATKGGPNTEAFF. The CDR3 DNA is TGTGCCACCAAAGGAGGCCCGAACACTGAAGCTTTCTTT.

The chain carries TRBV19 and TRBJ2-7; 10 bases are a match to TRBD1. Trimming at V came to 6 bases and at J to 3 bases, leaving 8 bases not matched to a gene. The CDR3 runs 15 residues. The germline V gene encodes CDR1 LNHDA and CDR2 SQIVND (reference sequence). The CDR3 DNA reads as TGTGCCAGTAGATCAGGTGGGACAGGGGTCTACGAGCAGTACTTC. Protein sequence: CASRSGGTGVYEQYF.

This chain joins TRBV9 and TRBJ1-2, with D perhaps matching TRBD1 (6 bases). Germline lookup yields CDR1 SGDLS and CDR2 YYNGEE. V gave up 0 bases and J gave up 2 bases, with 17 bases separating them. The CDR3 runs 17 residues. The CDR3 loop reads CASSVEANRGPNYGYTF. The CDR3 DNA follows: TGTGCCAGCAGCGTAGAAGCCAATCGGGGGCCCAACTATGGCTACACCTTC.

CDR3 amino acids: CASSELGTGKNIQYF. CDR3 sequence (DNA): TGTGCCAGCAGTGAATTGGGGACAGGGAAAAACATTCAGTACTTC. The rearrangement links TRBV2 to TRBJ2-4, with TRBD1 matching over 9 bases. With 2 bases clipped from V and 4 bases from J, the junction kept 3 bases outside the gene matches. CDR1 and CDR2 (germline): SNHLY, FYNNEI. The CDR3 is 15 residues long. The variable domain in full, with the rest retrieved from reference TRBV2 and TRBJ2-4, is EPEVTQTPSHQVTQMGQEVILRCVPISNHLYFYWYRQILGQKVEFLVSFYNNEISEKSEIFDDQFSVERPDGSNFTLKIRSTKLEDSAMYFCASSELGTGKNIQYFGAGTRLSVL.

The CDR3 region is CATRNPGQMPPLHF. CDR3 nucleotide sequence: TGTGCCACCAGGAACCCGGGACAGATGCCACCCCTCCACTTT. The rearrangement joins TRBV24-1 to TRBJ1-6, with TRBD1 matching 7 bases. Germline lookup yields CDR1 KGHDR and CDR2 SFDVKD. V gave up 7 bases and J gave up 11 bases; unmatched junction bases: 10. There are 14 residues in the CDR3.

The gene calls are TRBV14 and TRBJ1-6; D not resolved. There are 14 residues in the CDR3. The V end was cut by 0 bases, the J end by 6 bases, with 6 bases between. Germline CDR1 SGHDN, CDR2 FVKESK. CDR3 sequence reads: CASSQDYSNSPLHF. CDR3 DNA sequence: TGTGCCAGCAGCCAAGATTACAGTAATTCACCCCTCCACTTT.

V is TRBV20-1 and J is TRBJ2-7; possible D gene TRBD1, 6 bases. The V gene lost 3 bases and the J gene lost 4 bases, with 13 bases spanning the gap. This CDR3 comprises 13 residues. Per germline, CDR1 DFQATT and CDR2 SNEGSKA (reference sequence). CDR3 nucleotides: TGCAGTGCTAGTTGGGGGCGGAATTACGAGCAGTACTTC. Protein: CSASWGRNYEQYF.

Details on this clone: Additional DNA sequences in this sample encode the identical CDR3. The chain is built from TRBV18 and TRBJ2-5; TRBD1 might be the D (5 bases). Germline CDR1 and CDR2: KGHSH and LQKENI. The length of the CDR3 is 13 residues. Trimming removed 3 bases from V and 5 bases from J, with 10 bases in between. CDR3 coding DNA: TGTGCCAGCTCACCGGGGCTTGGGGAGACCCAGTACTTC. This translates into CASSPGLGETQYF.

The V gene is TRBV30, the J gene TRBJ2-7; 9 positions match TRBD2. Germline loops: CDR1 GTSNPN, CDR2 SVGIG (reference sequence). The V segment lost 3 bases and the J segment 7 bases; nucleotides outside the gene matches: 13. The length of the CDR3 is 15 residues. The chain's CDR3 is CAWRAKTSGLWEQYF. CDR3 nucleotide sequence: TGTGCCTGGAGGGCCAAGACTAGCGGCTTGTGGGAGCAGTACTTC.

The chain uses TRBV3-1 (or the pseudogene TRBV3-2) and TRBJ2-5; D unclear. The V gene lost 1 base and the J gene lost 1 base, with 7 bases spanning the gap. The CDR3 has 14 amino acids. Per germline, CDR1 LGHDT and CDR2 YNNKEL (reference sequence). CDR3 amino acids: CASSQGNSQETQYF. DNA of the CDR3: TGTGCCAGCAGCCAAGGGAACAGCCAAGAGACCCAGTACTTC.

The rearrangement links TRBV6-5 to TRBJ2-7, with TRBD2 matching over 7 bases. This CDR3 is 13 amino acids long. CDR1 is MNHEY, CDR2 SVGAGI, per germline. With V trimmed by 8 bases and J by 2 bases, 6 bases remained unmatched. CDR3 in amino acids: CASSGGWTYEQYF. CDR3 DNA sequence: TGTGCCAGCTCCGGGGGGTGGACCTACGAGCAGTACTTC.

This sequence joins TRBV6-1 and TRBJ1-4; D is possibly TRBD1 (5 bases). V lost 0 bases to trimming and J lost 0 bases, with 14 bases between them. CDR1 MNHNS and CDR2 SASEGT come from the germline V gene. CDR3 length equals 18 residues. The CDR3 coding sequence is TGTGCCAGCAGTGAAGCCGAACAGGCCGCTTCAACTAATGAAAAACTGTTTTTT. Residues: CASSEAEQAASTNEKLFF.

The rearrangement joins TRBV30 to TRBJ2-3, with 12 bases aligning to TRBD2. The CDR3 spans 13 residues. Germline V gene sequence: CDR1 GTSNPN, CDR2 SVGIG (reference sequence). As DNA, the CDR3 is TGTGCGGGTACTAGCGGGGGGCCGGTGCCGCAGTATTTT. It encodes CAGTSGGPVPQYF.

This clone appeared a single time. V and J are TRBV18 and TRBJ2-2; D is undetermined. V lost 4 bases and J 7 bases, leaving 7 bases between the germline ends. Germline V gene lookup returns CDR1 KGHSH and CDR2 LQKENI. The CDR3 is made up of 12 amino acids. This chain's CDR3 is CASSHLDGELFF. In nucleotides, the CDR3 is TGTGCCAGCTCACACTTAGACGGGGAGCTGTTTTTT.

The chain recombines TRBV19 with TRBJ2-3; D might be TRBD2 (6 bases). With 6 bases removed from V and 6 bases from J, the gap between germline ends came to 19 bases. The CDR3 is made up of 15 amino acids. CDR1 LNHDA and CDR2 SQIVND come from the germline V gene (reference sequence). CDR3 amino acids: CASRPGDSRVDTQYF. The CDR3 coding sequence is TGTGCCAGTAGACCCGGGGACTCCCGCGTTGATACGCAGTATTTT.